One sample yielded the 31 T cell receptor beta chains listed below, sequenced in a study of blood T cell repertoires in COVID-19. The repertoire was sequenced with immunoSEQ multiplex PCR; TCRdb's copy has only in-frame clones and lacks some. The profile shows around 260,000 clones, 88% of them singletons. Sequences were obtained from peripheral blood. These receptors all stem from a man aged 55 to 70 who had recovered from COVID-19.

The chain joins TRBV2 to TRBJ2-3; no clear D gene. The V gene's germline CDR1 is SNHLY and CDR2 FYNNEI. V gave up 1 base and J gave up 0 bases, with 11 bases separating them. The CDR3 spans 16 residues. CDR3 DNA: TGTGCCAGCAGTGAAGTTGGCATCTCTAGCACAGATACGCAGTATTTT. Protein product: CASSEVGISSTDTQYF.

This clone was picked up one time. The V gene is TRBV11-2, the J gene TRBJ2-7; D is perhaps TRBD1 (6 bases). Germline values: CDR1 SGHAT, CDR2 FQNNGV. The V end was cut by 4 bases, the J end by 1 base, with 11 bases between. CDR3 size: 14 residues. Here the CDR3 reads CASSWGQPSYEQYF. Here the CDR3 DNA reads TGTGCCAGCAGCTGGGGACAACCATCCTACGAGCAGTACTTC.

V is TRBV7-9 and J is TRBJ2-1, with D maybe TRBD2 (6 bases). Trimming left V 4 bases short and J 2 bases short, with 15 bases between. Germline CDR1 is SEHNR and CDR2 is FQNEAQ (reference sequence). CDR3 size: 16 residues. Here the CDR3 reads CASSSQVASAYNEQFF. CDR3 nucleotide sequence: TGTGCCAGCAGCTCTCAAGTGGCTAGCGCCTACAATGAGCAGTTCTTC.

The V and J genes are TRBV18 and TRBJ1-4; 8 bases map to TRBD1. Germline V CDR1 and CDR2: KGHSH, LQKENI. The CDR3 has 15 amino acids. V gave up 3 bases and J gave up 3 bases; unmatched junction bases: 3. CDR3 coding DNA: TGTGCCAGCTCACCTCAGGGGGCGTCTAATGAAAAACTGTTTTTT. It encodes CASSPQGASNEKLFF.

J is TRBJ1-2 and V is TRBV6-6; 9 positions match TRBD1. CDR1 is MNHNY, CDR2 SVGAGI, per germline (reference sequence). The CDR3 runs to 15 residues. Trimming removed 7 bases from V and 1 base from J; junction bases left unmatched: 7. Here the CDR3 reads CASILSDRGNYGYTF. CDR3 sequence (DNA): TGTGCCAGCATTCTCTCGGACAGGGGTAACTATGGCTACACCTTC.

This clone has only one observation. The rearrangement links TRBV10-3 to TRBJ1-6, with TRBD1 as a possible D gene (5 bases). Trimming removed 6 bases from V and 5 bases from J, with 11 bases in between. CDR1 is ENHRY, CDR2 SYGVKD, per germline. This CDR3 spans 14 amino acids. The CDR3 DNA reads TGTGCCATCAGCATGGCAGGGAATAATTCACCCCTCCACTTT. Its translation is CAISMAGNNSPLHF.

This clone was seen just once. This chain joins TRBV6-6 and TRBJ2-7; no reliable D call. CDR1 and CDR2 from the germline V gene are MNHNY and SVGAGI (reference sequence). The CDR3 loop spans 11 amino acids. V lost 6 bases and J 3 bases, leaving 6 bases between the germline ends. CDR3 coding DNA: TGTGCCAGCAGCCCCAGCTACGAGCAGTACTTC. Translation: CASSPSYEQYF.

This clone was picked up one time. The chain's CDR3 is CASSQTGVTEAFF. CDR3 coding DNA: TGTGCCAGCAGCCAAACAGGGGTCACTGAAGCTTTCTTT. V is TRBV14 and J is TRBJ1-1; TRBD1 matches at 7 bases. Germline V gives CDR1 SGHDN, CDR2 FVKESK. CDR3 length: 13 amino acids. V was pared by 2 bases and J by 4 bases, with 1 base of the junction left unmatched.

In DNA form, the CDR3 reads TGTGCCAGCTCACCGATCGAGAGGACAGGGGGGAATGAGCAGTTCTTC. Translation gives CASSPIERTGGNEQFF. The chain is built from TRBV18 and TRBJ2-1; 10 nucleotides align to TRBD1. V shed 3 bases, J shed 7 bases, and the junction held 9 bases outside the gene matches. The germline V gene encodes CDR1 KGHSH and CDR2 LQKENI. The CDR3 has 16 residues.

The gene calls are TRBV18 and TRBJ1-2, with 7 bases matching TRBD1. Losses at the gene ends were 0 bases for V and 6 bases for J; bases not matched to a gene: 4. The CDR3 is made up of 14 amino acids. Per the germline V gene, CDR1 is KGHSH and CDR2 is LQKENI. DNA of the CDR3: TGTGCCAGCTCACCACCGGGACAGAGGGATGGCTACACCTTC. Translating gives CASSPPGQRDGYTF.

CDR3 loop: CASSQVTGYYGYTF. Here the CDR3 DNA reads TGTGCCAGCAGCCAAGTTACAGGCTACTATGGCTACACCTTC. The rearrangement links TRBV14 to TRBJ1-2; TRBD1 is a possible D gene (5 bases). This CDR3 has 14 residues. Germline CDR1 reads SGHDN; CDR2 reads FVKESK. V gave up 1 base and J gave up 3 bases, with 9 bases separating them.

In this sample, this clone turned up once. V gene TRBV4-1 combines with J gene TRBJ1-2, with a tentative D call TRBD1 (5 bases). The CDR3 runs to 15 residues. Trimming removed 1 base at V and 4 bases at J, with 13 bases between. The germline CDR1 and CDR2 sequences are MGHRA and YSYEKL. The CDR3 DNA is TGCGCCAGCAGCCAAGGGGTAGGGGCGCTCTATGGCTACACCTTC. It codes for CASSQGVGALYGYTF.

This chain links TRBV6-5 with TRBJ1-2, with 9 bases lining up with TRBD1. Germline trimming cut 7 bases from V and 0 bases from J; bases unmatched to any gene: 6. The germline gives CDR1 MNHEY, CDR2 SVGAGI. The CDR3 runs to 15 residues. The CDR3 sequence is CASIPGQGSNYGYTF. Written as DNA, the CDR3 is TGTGCCAGCATTCCGGGACAGGGCTCTAACTATGGCTACACCTTC.

The V and J genes are TRBV2 and TRBJ2-7; TRBD2 matches at 12 bases. CDR1 is SNHLY, CDR2 FYNNEI, per germline. The CDR3 has 13 amino acids. Germline trimming cut 10 bases from V and 6 bases from J; bases unmatched to any gene: 7. The CDR3 region has the DNA TGTGCCATCGCACCGGGACTAGCGGGCGAGCAGTACTTC. This translates into CAIAPGLAGEQYF.

The rearrangement links TRBV5-1 to TRBJ1-2; 7 positions match TRBD1. This CDR3 spans 17 amino acids. Unmatched junction bases numbered 12, after V lost 2 bases and J lost 2 bases. Per the germline V gene, CDR1 is SGHRS and CDR2 is YFSETQ. In DNA, the CDR3 is TGCGCCAGCAGCTTCCACGCCGGGACAGCCAGAAACTATGGCTACACCTTC. Amino acids: CASSFHAGTARNYGYTF.

This chain connects TRBV5-6 to TRBJ2-7, with D possibly matching TRBD1 (5 bases). The CDR3 extends over 15 amino acids. V was cut by 1 base and J by 0 bases, with 11 bases left in between. Germline values: CDR1 SGHDT, CDR2 YYEEEE. In DNA form, the CDR3 reads TGTGCCAGCAGCTTGTACAGGCTACACTCCTACGAGCAGTACTTC. Translated, it gives CASSLYRLHSYEQYF.

V is TRBV6-5 and J is TRBJ2-3; 7 nucleotides agree with TRBD1. Germline V gene data show CDR1 as MNHEY and CDR2 as SVGAGI. The junction had 4 bases not matched to a gene; V was cut back by 2 bases and J by 2 bases. The CDR3 sequence is 15 residues long. CDR3 residues: CASSYRGQNTDTQYF. In DNA form, the CDR3 reads TGTGCCAGCAGTTACCGGGGACAGAACACAGATACGCAGTATTTT.

CDR3 nucleotide sequence: TGCGCCAGCACCCCCATTCTAGACAGTCCCTACGAGCAGTACTTC. Translated, it gives CASTPILDSPYEQYF. The J gene is TRBJ2-7, the V gene TRBV5-1; maybe TRBD1 (5 bases). This CDR3 comprises 15 residues. The germline V and J ends were trimmed by 6 bases and 2 bases, with 18 bases remaining between them. CDR1 and CDR2 (germline): SGHRS, YFSETQ.

The rearrangement joins TRBV7-9 to TRBJ2-5; D remains unclear. This CDR3 comprises 13 residues. Trimming shortened V by 4 bases and J by 4 bases, and 10 bases separated the two germline ends. From germline, CDR1 is SEHNR and CDR2 FQNEAQ (reference sequence). CDR3 nucleotide sequence: TGTGCCAGCAGCTCTAGTTTCCCAGAGACCCAGTACTTC. It yields the protein CASSSSFPETQYF.

To note about this clone: In the same sample, other DNA sequences code for this CDR3. The chain uses TRBV5-6 and TRBJ2-5; 7 bases map to TRBD2. V dropped 0 bases and J dropped 1; count of bases not matched to a gene: 0. CDR1 is SGHDT and CDR2 is YYEEEE in the germline V gene. This CDR3 comprises 14 residues. CDR3 protein: CASSLGGGQETQYF. CDR3 in DNA: TGTGCCAGCAGCTTGGGCGGGGGCCAAGAGACCCAGTACTTC.

The chain couples TRBV2 to TRBJ1-4; D not resolved. Trimming shortened V by 3 bases and J by 5 bases, and 13 bases separated the two germline ends. The CDR3 runs to 15 residues. In germline, CDR1 is SNHLY, CDR2 FYNNEI. CDR3: CASSDWAAANEKLFF. The DNA for the CDR3 is TGTGCCAGCAGTGATTGGGCAGCAGCAAATGAAAAACTGTTTTTT.

V and J are TRBV10-1 and TRBJ2-7, with a weak D call TRBD1 (6 bases). CDR3 length: 14 amino acids. CDR1 WNHNN and CDR2 SYGVQD come from the germline V gene (reference sequence). CDR3 in DNA: TGCGCAACTGATCCGGACAGCTATTCCTACGAGCAGTACTTC. This encodes CATDPDSYSYEQYF.

The chain employs TRBV5-6 and TRBJ1-3, with 8 nucleotides matching TRBD1. The germline V gene has CDR1 SGHDT and CDR2 YYEEEE. This CDR3 is built from 15 residues. Unmatched junction bases numbered 10, after V lost 3 bases and J lost 8 bases. CDR3 region: CASSSEGQGTDTIYF. The CDR3 nucleotides are TGTGCCAGCAGCTCAGAAGGACAGGGAACGGACACCATATATTTT.

This clone appeared once. CDR3 coding DNA: TGTGCCAGCAGCCAAGGGACAGGGAGCTACACCTTC. This encodes CASSQGTGSYTF. The chain links TRBV11-1 to TRBJ1-2, with TRBD1 matching 9 bases. The length of the CDR3 is 12 residues. V was clipped by 5 bases and J by 9 bases; unmatched bases: 4. Germline CDR1 is SGHAT and CDR2 is FQDESV (reference sequence).

The CDR3 sequence is CASSPDRNGYTF. CDR3 coding DNA: TGTGCCAGCAGCCCCGACAGGAATGGCTACACCTTC. The genes are TRBV7-8 and TRBJ1-2; possible D gene TRBD1, 6 bases. CDR3 length: 12 residues. Trimming took off 5 bases at V and 6 bases at J, with 10 bases between the two ends. Germline lookup yields CDR1 SGHVS and CDR2 FQNEAQ.

V and J are TRBV5-5 and TRBJ1-1; D not certain. The CDR3 runs to 13 residues. CDR1 and CDR2 (germline): SGHKS, YYEKEE (reference sequence). V was pared by 4 bases and J by 1 base, with 8 bases between. This chain's CDR3 is CASSKERNTEAFF. The DNA for the CDR3 is TGTGCCAGCAGCAAAGAGAGGAACACTGAAGCTTTCTTT.

This rearrangement joins TRBV30 to TRBJ1-2; perhaps TRBD1 as D (6 bases). The CDR3 totals 13 residues. Per the germline V gene, CDR1 is GTSNPN and CDR2 is SVGIG (reference sequence). V was pared by 8 bases and J by 4 bases, with 17 bases between. CDR3 in DNA: TGTGCCGTGGAAGGGGGACTATCCTATGGCTACACCTTC. Translation: CAVEGGLSYGYTF.

The J gene is TRBJ2-5, the V gene TRBV2; D remains ambiguous. This CDR3 is built from 16 residues. V was shortened by 0 bases and J by 2 bases, with 13 bases between the two germline ends. Germline V CDR1 and CDR2: SNHLY, FYNNEI. As DNA, the CDR3 is TGTGCCAGCAGTGAAGCGCTTCTGACAAGGCAAGAGACCCAGTACTTC. This translates into CASSEALLTRQETQYF. The full variable domain, rest sourced from reference TRBV2 and TRBJ2-5, is EPEVTQTPSHQVTQMGQEVILRCVPISNHLYFYWYRQILGQKVEFLVSFYNNEISEKSEIFDDQFSVERPDGSNFTLKIRSTKLEDSAMYFCASSEALLTRQETQYFGPGTRLLVL.

This rearrangement joins TRBV18 to TRBJ2-7, with 8 bases identical to TRBD2. The CDR3 extends over 14 amino acids. The trim removed 6 bases at V and 5 bases at J, leaving 9 bases unmatched. Germline V gene lookup returns CDR1 KGHSH and CDR2 LQKENI. The CDR3 sequence is CASSESGGGDEQYF. CDR3 bases: TGTGCCAGCTCGGAGAGCGGGGGAGGCGACGAGCAGTACTTC.

CDR3 protein: CASSLGQGLNTGELFF. CDR3 in DNA: TGTGCCAGCAGCCTTGGACAGGGACTTAACACCGGGGAGCTGTTTTTT. The chain couples TRBV7-9 to TRBJ2-2, with 8 positions matching TRBD1. This CDR3 spans 16 amino acids. Trimming cost V 5 bases and J 2 bases; bases outside gene matches: 7. Germline values: CDR1 SEHNR, CDR2 FQNEAQ (reference sequence).

This rearrangement joins TRBV11-2 to TRBJ1-3, with D hard to call. Trimming removed 0 bases from V and 4 bases from J, with 10 bases in between. The germline V gene encodes CDR1 SGHAT and CDR2 FQNNGV. The CDR3 runs to 15 residues. CDR3 sequence reads: CASSLDPGKGNTIYF. The CDR3 DNA reads as TGTGCCAGCAGCTTAGATCCGGGGAAGGGAAACACCATATATTTT.